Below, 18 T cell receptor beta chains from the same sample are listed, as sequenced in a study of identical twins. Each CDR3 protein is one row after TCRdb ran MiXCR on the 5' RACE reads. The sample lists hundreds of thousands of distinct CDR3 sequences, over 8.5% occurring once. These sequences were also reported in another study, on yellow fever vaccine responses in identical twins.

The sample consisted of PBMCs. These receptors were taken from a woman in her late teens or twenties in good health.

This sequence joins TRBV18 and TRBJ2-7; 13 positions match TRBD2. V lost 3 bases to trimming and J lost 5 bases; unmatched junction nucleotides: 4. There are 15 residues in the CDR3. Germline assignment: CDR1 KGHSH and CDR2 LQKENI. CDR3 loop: CASSPTSGGANEQYF. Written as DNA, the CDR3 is TGTGCCAGCTCACCCACTAGCGGGGGGGCGAACGAGCAGTACTTC.

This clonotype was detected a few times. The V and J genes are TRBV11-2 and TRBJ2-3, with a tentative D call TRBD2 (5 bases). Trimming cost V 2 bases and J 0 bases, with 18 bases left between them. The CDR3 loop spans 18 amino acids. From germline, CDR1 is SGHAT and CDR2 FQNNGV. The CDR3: CASSLTPELVGSTDTQYF. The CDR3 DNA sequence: TGTGCCAGCAGCTTAACCCCCGAACTAGTGGGAAGCACAGATACGCAGTATTTT.

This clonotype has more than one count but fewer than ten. CDR3 amino acids: CASRHLGTGGSNEQFF. DNA of the CDR3: TGTGCCAGCAGACATTTAGGGACAGGGGGTAGCAATGAGCAGTTCTTC. The chain recombines TRBV3-1 with TRBJ2-1, with 11 bases fitting TRBD1. V lost 6 bases to trimming and J lost 6 bases; unmatched junction nucleotides: 10. There are 16 residues in the CDR3. Germline V gene data show CDR1 as LGHDT and CDR2 as YNNKEL (reference sequence).

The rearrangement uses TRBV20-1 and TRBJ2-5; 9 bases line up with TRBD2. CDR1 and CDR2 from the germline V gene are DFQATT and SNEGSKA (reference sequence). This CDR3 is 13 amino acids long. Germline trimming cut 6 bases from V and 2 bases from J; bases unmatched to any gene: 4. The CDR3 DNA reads TGCAGTGCGCCTAGCGGGAATCAAGAGACCCAGTACTTC. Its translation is CSAPSGNQETQYF.

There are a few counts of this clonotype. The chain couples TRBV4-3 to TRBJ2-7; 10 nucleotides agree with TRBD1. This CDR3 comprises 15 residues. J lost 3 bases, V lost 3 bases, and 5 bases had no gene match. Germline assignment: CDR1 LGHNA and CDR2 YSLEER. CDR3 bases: TGCGCCAGCAGCCAGGTCGGGACAGGGGACTACGAGCAGTACTTC. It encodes CASSQVGTGDYEQYF.

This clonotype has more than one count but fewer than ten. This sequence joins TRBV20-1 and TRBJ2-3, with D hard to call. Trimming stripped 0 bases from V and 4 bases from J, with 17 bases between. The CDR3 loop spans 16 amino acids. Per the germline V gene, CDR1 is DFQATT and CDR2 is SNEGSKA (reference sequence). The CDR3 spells CSARDWSNPRPDTQYF. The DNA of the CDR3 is TGCAGTGCTAGAGATTGGTCGAACCCCAGGCCAGATACGCAGTATTTT.

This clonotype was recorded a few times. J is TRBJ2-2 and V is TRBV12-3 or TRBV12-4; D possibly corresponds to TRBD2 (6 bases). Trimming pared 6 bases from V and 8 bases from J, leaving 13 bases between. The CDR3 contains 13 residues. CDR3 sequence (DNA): TGTGCCAGCAGCGCCGGGGGTGAAGGGGAGCTGTTTTTT. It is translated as CASSAGGEGELFF.

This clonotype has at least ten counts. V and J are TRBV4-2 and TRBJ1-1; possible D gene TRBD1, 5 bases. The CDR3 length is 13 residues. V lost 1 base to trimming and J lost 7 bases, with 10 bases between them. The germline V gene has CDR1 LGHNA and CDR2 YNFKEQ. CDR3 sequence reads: CASSQAVRDEAFF. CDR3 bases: TGTGCCAGCAGCCAAGCCGTCAGGGATGAAGCTTTCTTT.

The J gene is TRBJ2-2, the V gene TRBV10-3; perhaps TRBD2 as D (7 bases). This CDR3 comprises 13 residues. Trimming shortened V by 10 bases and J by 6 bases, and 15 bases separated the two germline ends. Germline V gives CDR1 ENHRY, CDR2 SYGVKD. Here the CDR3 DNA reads TGTGCCACTGGGGGGGCGAAATCCGGGGAGCTGTTTTTT. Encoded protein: CATGGAKSGELFF.

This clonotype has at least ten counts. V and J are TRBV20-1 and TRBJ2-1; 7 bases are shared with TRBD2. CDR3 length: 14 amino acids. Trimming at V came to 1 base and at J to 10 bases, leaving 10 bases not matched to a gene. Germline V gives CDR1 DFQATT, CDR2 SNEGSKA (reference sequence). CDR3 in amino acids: CSARAPTSVGEQFF. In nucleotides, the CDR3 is TGCAGTGCTAGAGCCCCCACTAGCGTGGGGGAGCAGTTCTTC.

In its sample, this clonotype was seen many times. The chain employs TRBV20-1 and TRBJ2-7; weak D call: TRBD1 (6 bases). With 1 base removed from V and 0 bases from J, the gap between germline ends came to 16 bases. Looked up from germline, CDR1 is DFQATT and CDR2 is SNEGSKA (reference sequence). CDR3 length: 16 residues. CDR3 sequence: CSARVMKTGSSYEQYF. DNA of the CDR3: TGCAGTGCTAGAGTCATGAAGACAGGCAGCTCCTACGAGCAGTACTTC.

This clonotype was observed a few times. CDR3 sequence (DNA): TGTGCCAGCAGAAAACTAGCGGGAGGTGGCTACGAGCAGTACTTC. Translated, it gives CASRKLAGGGYEQYF. J is TRBJ2-7 and V is TRBV28; 12 bases align to TRBD2. The CDR3 sequence is 15 residues long. Trimming took 6 bases from V and 3 from J; bases not matched to a gene: 6. Per the germline V gene, CDR1 is MDHEN and CDR2 is SYDVKM. The complete variable domain, with remaining parts taken from reference TRBV28 and TRBJ2-7, reads DVKVTQSSRYLVKRTGEKVFLECVQDMDHENMFWYRQDPGLGLRLIYFSYDVKMKEKGDIPEGYSVSREKKERFSLILESASTNQTSMYLCASRKLAGGGYEQYFGPGTRLTVT.

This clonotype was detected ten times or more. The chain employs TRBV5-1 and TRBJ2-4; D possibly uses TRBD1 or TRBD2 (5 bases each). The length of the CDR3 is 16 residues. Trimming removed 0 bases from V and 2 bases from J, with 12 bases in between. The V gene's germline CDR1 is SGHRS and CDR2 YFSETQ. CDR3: CASSLGGTIPKNIQYF. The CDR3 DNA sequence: TGCGCCAGCAGCTTGGGGGGGACGATACCCAAAAACATTCAGTACTTC.

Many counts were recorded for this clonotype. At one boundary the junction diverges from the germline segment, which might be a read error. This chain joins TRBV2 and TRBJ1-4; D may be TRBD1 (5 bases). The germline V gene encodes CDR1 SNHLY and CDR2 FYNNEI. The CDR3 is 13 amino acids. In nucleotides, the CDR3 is TGTGCCAGCAGTCGGGGGGACCCGGGGAGATTTGCGTTT. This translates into CASSRGDPGRFAF.

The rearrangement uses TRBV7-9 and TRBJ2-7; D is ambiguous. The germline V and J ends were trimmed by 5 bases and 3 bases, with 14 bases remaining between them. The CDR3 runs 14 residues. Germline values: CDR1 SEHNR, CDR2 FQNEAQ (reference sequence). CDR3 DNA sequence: TGTGCCAGCAGCGGTCCGGGTTTCTACTACGAGCAGTACTTC. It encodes CASSGPGFYYEQYF.

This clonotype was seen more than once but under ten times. This chain's CDR3 is CASSYKRGGTDTQYF. The CDR3 DNA reads TGTGCCAGCAGTTACAAGCGGGGCGGCACAGATACGCAGTATTTT. This chain uses TRBV28 with TRBJ2-3, with 7 bases that match TRBD2. CDR1 and CDR2 from the germline V gene are MDHEN and SYDVKM. This CDR3 region has 15 residues. The V segment lost 4 bases and the J segment 1 base; nucleotides outside the gene matches: 5.

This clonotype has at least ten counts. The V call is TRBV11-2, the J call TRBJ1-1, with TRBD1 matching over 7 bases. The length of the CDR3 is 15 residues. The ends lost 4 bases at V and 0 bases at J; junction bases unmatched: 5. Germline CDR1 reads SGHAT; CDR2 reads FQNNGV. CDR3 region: CASSSGQVLNTEAFF. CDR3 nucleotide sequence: TGTGCCAGCAGCTCCGGACAGGTCCTGAACACTGAAGCTTTCTTT.

The CDR3 bases are TGTGCCAGCAGTCGCCCAGTCGTTGAGACCCAGTACTTC. As protein: CASSRPVVETQYF. V usage is TRBV6-2 or TRBV6-3 and J usage is TRBJ2-5; D is ambiguous. CDR1 is MNHEY, CDR2 SVGEGT, per germline. The V end was cut by 5 bases, the J end by 5 bases, with 12 bases between. The CDR3 covers 13 residues.